These 23 T cell receptor beta chains were all obtained from the same sample, sequenced in a study of blood T cell repertoires in COVID-19. Sequencing used immunoSEQ multiplex PCR; TCRdb keeps in-frame clones, though not all of them. This table has a few hundred thousand clones, nearly 90% appearing once. Sequencing was carried out using peripheral blood. These TCRs come from a woman aged 60-75 years with COVID-19, enrolled during active disease.

The chain has TRBV6-2 or TRBV6-3 and TRBJ1-1; perhaps TRBD1 as D (5 bases). Germline V CDR1 and CDR2: MNHEY, SVGEGT. The CDR3 totals 14 residues. V lost 0 bases and J 4 bases, leaving 9 bases between the germline ends. CDR3 region: CASSYSGGVTEAFF. For the CDR3, the DNA is TGTGCCAGCAGTTACTCCGGGGGAGTCACTGAAGCTTTCTTT.

The V gene is TRBV6-2 or TRBV6-3, the J gene TRBJ1-2; no firm D call. CDR1 and CDR2 (germline): MNHEY, SVGEGT. V was cut by 6 bases and J by 3 bases, with 11 bases left in between. CDR3 length equals 13 residues. In DNA form, the CDR3 reads TGTGCCAGCAGCCCCGCCAGGTACTATGGCTACACCTTC. It codes for CASSPARYYGYTF.

This clone was detected a few times. The chain joins TRBV4-2 to TRBJ2-2; TRBD1 agrees at 9 bases. Germline values: CDR1 LGHNA, CDR2 YNFKEQ. Losses at the gene ends were 1 base for V and 3 bases for J; bases not matched to a gene: 0. The CDR3 runs to 15 residues. The CDR3 DNA sequence: TGTGCCAGCAGCCAAGGGACAGGGGACACCGGGGAGCTGTTTTTT. Translated, it gives CASSQGTGDTGELFF.

The chain recombines TRBV15 with TRBJ1-2; tentatively, D is TRBD1 (6 bases). V was pared by 0 bases and J by 6 bases, with 26 bases between. This CDR3 spans 19 amino acids. The germline V gene encodes CDR1 LNHNV and CDR2 YYDKDF (reference sequence). CDR3 DNA: TGTGCCACCAGCAGAGAAGTCGGCGGGGGTACAGGGAGGGAAGATGGCTACACCTTC. Translating it yields CATSREVGGGTGREDGYTF.

The chain has TRBV2 and TRBJ1-2, with 11 bases matching TRBD1. The V gene end was trimmed by 3 bases and the J gene end by 2 bases; junction bases not matched to a gene: 2. The CDR3 sequence is 15 residues long. CDR1 SNHLY and CDR2 FYNNEI come from the germline V gene. The CDR3 protein is CASSEGTGGNYGYTF. The CDR3 region has the DNA TGTGCCAGCAGTGAGGGGACAGGGGGGAACTATGGCTACACCTTC.

The rearrangement joins TRBV7-9 to TRBJ1-5; D is ambiguous. Deletions cut 5 bases from V and 4 bases from J, with 12 bases between. The germline gives CDR1 SEHNR, CDR2 FQNEAQ (reference sequence). CDR3 length equals 14 residues. The CDR3 bases are TGTGCCAGCAGCCCAGGATTCGCGAATCAGCCCCAGCATTTT. Protein product: CASSPGFANQPQHF.

The chain links TRBV10-3 to TRBJ2-5, with TRBD2 identical over 7 bases. The CDR3 has 13 residues. The V gene end was trimmed by 6 bases and the J gene end by 4 bases; junction bases not matched to a gene: 5. Germline values: CDR1 ENHRY, CDR2 SYGVKD. The CDR3 DNA reads as TGTGCCATCAGGGCGGGGGTCGGAGAGACCCAGTACTTC. This sequence encodes CAIRAGVGETQYF.

The rearrangement uses TRBV6-5 and TRBJ2-3, with D possibly matching TRBD1 (6 bases). V lost 11 bases to trimming and J lost 0 bases, with 12 bases between them. The germline V gene has CDR1 MNHEY and CDR2 SVGAGI. This CDR3 has 13 amino acids. The CDR3 bases are TGTGCCTCTACCAGGGGTAGCACAGATACGCAGTATTTT. This translates into CASTRGSTDTQYF.

V is TRBV4-3 and J is TRBJ2-5; D is perhaps TRBD2 (5 bases). V was pared by 1 base and J by 7 bases, with 13 bases between. CDR3 length equals 14 residues. Germline-derived CDR1 and CDR2 are LGHNA and YSLEER. As DNA, the CDR3 is TGCGCCAGCAGCCAAGCCCCTAGGAGCGGGACCCAGTACTTC. Translation gives CASSQAPRSGTQYF.

The genes are TRBV19 and TRBJ1-2, with 9 bases that match TRBD1. V lost 7 bases to trimming and J lost 2 bases; unmatched junction nucleotides: 8. The CDR3 runs 15 residues. The V gene's germline CDR1 is LNHDA and CDR2 SQIVND (reference sequence). For the CDR3, the DNA is TGTGCCAGTACCGAACCCGGGACAGGGAACTATGGCTACACCTTC. Translated: CASTEPGTGNYGYTF. Full variable domain (missing parts from reference TRBV19 and TRBJ1-2): DGGITQSPKYLFRKEGQNVTLSCEQNLNHDAMYWYRQDPGQGLRLIYYSQIVNDFQKGDIAEGYSVSREKKESFPLTVTSAQKNPTAFYLCASTEPGTGNYGYTFGSGTRLTVV.

This clone came up once. The chain employs TRBV7-2 and TRBJ1-1; D gene unclear. From germline, CDR1 is SGHTA and CDR2 FQGNSA. Trimming cost V 5 bases and J 6 bases, with 16 bases left between them. The CDR3 extends over 14 amino acids. As DNA, the CDR3 is TGTGCCAGCAGCACTCTAAGAGGGCCCGCTGAAGCTTTCTTT. Its translation: CASSTLRGPAEAFF.

On this clone: Different DNA sequences within this sample yield the same CDR3. The rearrangement joins TRBV5-5 to TRBJ2-7; TRBD2 aligns across 9 bases. V gave up 4 bases and J gave up 3 bases; unmatched junction bases: 17. The CDR3 covers 18 residues. CDR1 is SGHKS, CDR2 YYEKEE, per germline (reference sequence). CDR3 nucleotides: TGTGCCAGCAGCCCGACACGGGGGCGGGGGGGCCGCTACTACGAGCAGTACTTC. Encoded protein: CASSPTRGRGGRYYEQYF.

The chain couples TRBV10-3 to TRBJ2-1, with 8 bases lining up with TRBD2. Germline CDR1 and CDR2: ENHRY and SYGVKD. The length of the CDR3 is 15 residues. J was trimmed by 3 bases and V by 0 bases; bases with no gene match: 1. The CDR3 sequence: CAISESGGVYNEQFF. DNA of the CDR3: TGTGCCATCAGTGAGTCCGGGGGGGTCTACAATGAGCAGTTCTTC.

The chain links TRBV11-1 to TRBJ1-5; TRBD1 agrees at 9 bases. Germline V lookup: CDR1 SGHAT, CDR2 FQDESV (reference sequence). Trimming took 7 bases from V and 3 from J; bases not matched to a gene: 7. The CDR3 loop spans 15 amino acids. The CDR3 DNA reads as TGTGCCAGCACCATGGACAGGGGAAACAATCAGCCCCAGCATTTT. This encodes CASTMDRGNNQPQHF. Full variable domain (rest looked up from reference TRBV11-1 and TRBJ1-5): EAEVAQSPRYKITEKSQAVAFWCDPISGHATLYWYRQILGQGPELLVQFQDESVVDDSQLPKDRFSAERLKGVDSTLKIQPAELGDSAMYLCASTMDRGNNQPQHFGDGTRLSIL.

This chain joins TRBV11-2 and TRBJ2-3; 8 bases are a match to TRBD2. Germline CDR1 and CDR2: SGHAT and FQNNGV. The CDR3 consists of 16 residues. With 1 base clipped from V and 2 bases from J, the junction kept 5 bases outside the gene matches. In nucleotides, the CDR3 is TGTGCCAGCAGCTTAGCGGGGGGGCCTACCACAGATACGCAGTATTTT. Translation: CASSLAGGPTTDTQYF. Full variable domain (missing parts from reference TRBV11-2 and TRBJ2-3): EAGVAQSPRYKIIEKRQSVAFWCNPISGHATLYWYQQILGQGPKLLIQFQNNGVVDDSQLPKDRFSAERLKGVDSTLKIQPAKLEDSAVYLCASSLAGGPTTDTQYFGPGTRLTVL.

The chain recombines TRBV15 with TRBJ1-5; 8 nucleotides line up with TRBD1. The germline V gene encodes CDR1 LNHNV and CDR2 YYDKDF (reference sequence). The V segment lost 1 base and the J segment 3 bases; nucleotides outside the gene matches: 2. This CDR3 is built from 15 residues. The CDR3 sequence is CATSRGGQVNQPQHF. The CDR3 bases are TGTGCCACCAGCAGAGGGGGACAGGTCAATCAGCCCCAGCATTTT.

J is TRBJ1-3 and V is TRBV2; D gene ambiguous. The germline CDR1 and CDR2 sequences are SNHLY and FYNNEI. Trimming left V 0 bases short and J 7 bases short, with 19 bases between. This CDR3 is 17 amino acids long. As DNA, the CDR3 is TGTGCCAGCAGTGAAGCTCGGGCAGCGGGTGGTCGGAACACCATATATTTT. It is translated as CASSEARAAGGRNTIYF.

The J gene is TRBJ1-4, the V gene TRBV5-1; 7 nucleotides match TRBD1. Looked up from germline, CDR1 is SGHRS and CDR2 is YFSETQ. The CDR3 contains 14 residues. The V gene end was trimmed by 4 bases and the J gene end by 5 bases; junction bases not matched to a gene: 5. The CDR3 DNA is TGCGCCAGCAGCCAGGGGGACCAGAATGAAAAACTGTTTTTT. It is translated as CASSQGDQNEKLFF.

The chain has TRBV6-1 and TRBJ1-2, with a possible D match to TRBD1 (5 bases). Germline CDR1 reads MNHNS; CDR2 reads SASEGT. The CDR3 length is 14 residues. Trimming took 0 bases from V and 7 from J, leaving 12 bases between them. CDR3 bases: TGTGCCAGCAGTGAAGCGCTTCGGGGGTTTGGCTACACCTTC. Protein product: CASSEALRGFGYTF.

The chain joins TRBV2 to TRBJ1-1, with a tentative D call TRBD1 (5 bases). The germline V gene has CDR1 SNHLY and CDR2 FYNNEI. The CDR3 length is 11 residues. V lost 4 bases and J 6 bases, leaving 6 bases between the germline ends. The CDR3 region is CASSAGSEAFF. The DNA for the CDR3 is TGTGCCAGCAGTGCAGGGTCTGAAGCTTTCTTT.

This CDR3 is CASSPPSRVLAGTQETQYF. CDR3 DNA sequence: TGTGCCAGCTCACCACCATCTAGGGTTCTGGCGGGGACTCAAGAGACCCAGTACTTC. The rearrangement uses TRBV18 and TRBJ2-5; maybe TRBD2 (6 bases). In germline, CDR1 is KGHSH, CDR2 LQKENI. Trimming cost V 0 bases and J 2 bases, with 22 bases left between them. The CDR3 sequence is 19 residues long.

This chain links TRBV1 with TRBJ2-1; the table gives TRBD2 as D, unverified against the DNA. TRBV1 is designated a pseudogene. This CDR3 spans 14 amino acids. CDR3 sequence: CTSRGGLAMDEQFF. The CDR3 bases are TGCACCAGCAGGGGAGGACTAGCGATGGATGAGCAGTTCTTC.

CDR3 loop: CSASRQGIHEQFF. The CDR3 bases are TGCAGTGCTAGTCGACAGGGGATTCATGAGCAGTTCTTC. The rearrangement uses TRBV20-1 and TRBJ2-1; 8 bases match TRBD1. The J segment lost 8 bases and the V segment lost 3 bases, leaving 6 bases of the junction unmatched. CDR1 DFQATT and CDR2 SNEGSKA come from the germline V gene (reference sequence). The CDR3 consists of 13 residues.